These 22 T cell receptor beta chains were all obtained from the same sample, sequenced in a study of T cells after somatic rescue of genetic block. Some clones are missing from TCRdb's copy, which holds only in-frame ones; the method was immunoSEQ multiplex PCR. Of roughly 70,000 clones in the sample, around 90% are singletons; the top ten hold less than 3.5%. Sequenced sample: peripheral blood mononuclear cells (PBMCs). These TCRs come from a man between 40 and 49 years old.

The rearrangement uses TRBV4-3 and TRBJ1-4; TRBD1 agrees at 8 bases. The V segment lost 0 bases and the J segment 11 bases; nucleotides outside the gene matches: 23. From germline, CDR1 is LGHNA and CDR2 YSLEER. The CDR3 contains 20 residues. This CDR3 is CASSQDLTGQGSANRRKLFF. The CDR3 DNA is TGCGCCAGCAGCCAAGATCTTACTGGACAGGGTTCGGCTAATCGGAGGAAACTGTTTTTT.

The chain has TRBV6-5 and TRBJ1-2, with a possible D match to TRBD1 (5 bases). The germline V and J ends were trimmed by 2 bases and 7 bases, with 11 bases remaining between them. The CDR3 is 13 residues long. Germline V CDR1 and CDR2: MNHEY, SVGAGI. CDR3 DNA sequence: TGTGCCAGCAGTTACATAGGGGTGGCTGGCTACACCTTC. The encoded protein is CASSYIGVAGYTF.

The chain carries TRBV5-4 and TRBJ1-2, with D uncertain. Deletions cut 4 bases from V and 4 bases from J, with 14 bases between. The CDR3 covers 14 residues. Germline V gives CDR1 SGHNT, CDR2 YYREEE (reference sequence). DNA of the CDR3: TGTGCCAGCAGCCTGGGCTCTGCCGGCTATGGCTACACCTTC. It translates to CASSLGSAGYGYTF.

The genes are TRBV6-5 and TRBJ2-4; D remains ambiguous. This CDR3 is 11 amino acids long. From germline, CDR1 is MNHEY and CDR2 SVGAGI. V was trimmed by 11 bases and J by 5 bases, leaving 10 bases between them. The DNA for the CDR3 is TGTGCCTCGAGGTCACAAAACATTCAGTACTTC. It is translated as CASRSQNIQYF.

This CDR3 reads CASSQSSGTGNEQFF. Here the CDR3 DNA reads TGTGCCAGCAGTCAATCCTCCGGGACCGGGAATGAGCAGTTCTTC. This chain links TRBV27 with TRBJ2-1; D is perhaps TRBD1 or TRBD2 (5 bases each). The CDR3 has 15 amino acids. Germline V lookup: CDR1 MNHEY, CDR2 SMNVEV (reference sequence). V was shortened by 5 bases and J by 7 bases, with 18 bases between the two germline ends.

The CDR3 reads CASSLGGGYTF. CDR3 in DNA: TGCGCCAGCAGCTTGGGAGGGGGCTACACCTTC. The rearrangement joins TRBV5-1 to TRBJ1-2, with D unclear. CDR1 is SGHRS and CDR2 is YFSETQ in the germline V gene. Trimming shortened V by 0 bases and J by 8 bases, and 5 bases separated the two germline ends. This CDR3 comprises 11 residues.

The rearrangement joins TRBV5-4 to TRBJ2-1; 7 bases line up with TRBD2. Losses at the gene ends were 4 bases for V and 6 bases for J; bases not matched to a gene: 13. The CDR3 is made up of 16 amino acids. CDR1 is SGHNT and CDR2 is YYREEE in the germline V gene (reference sequence). CDR3 in amino acids: CASSLSLGEGLNEQFF. DNA of the CDR3: TGTGCCAGCAGCCTCTCTTTGGGGGAGGGACTCAATGAGCAGTTCTTC.

The chain combines TRBV5-6 with TRBJ2-2; TRBD1 matches at 7 bases. Germline V gives CDR1 SGHDT, CDR2 YYEEEE. Trimming cost V 3 bases and J 5 bases; bases outside gene matches: 7. The CDR3 loop spans 15 amino acids. This CDR3 reads CASSYLGQPTGELFF. The DNA of the CDR3 is TGTGCCAGCAGCTATTTGGGACAGCCGACCGGGGAGCTGTTTTTT.

A single count supports this clone. The V and J genes are TRBV10-3 and TRBJ2-3, with unresolved D. CDR3 size: 15 residues. Between the trimmed V and J ends, which lost 2 bases and 0 bases, there was a span of 9 bases. From germline, CDR1 is ENHRY and CDR2 SYGVKD. This CDR3 is CAISEGQPSTDTQYF. For the CDR3, the DNA is TGTGCCATCAGTGAGGGGCAACCGAGCACAGATACGCAGTATTTT.

The J gene is TRBJ1-2, the V gene TRBV7-9; D possibly corresponds to TRBD1 (6 bases). This CDR3 has 15 amino acids. The germline V gene encodes CDR1 SEHNR and CDR2 FQNEAQ (reference sequence). V shed 1 base and J shed 6 bases, with 15 bases lying between them. Written as DNA, the CDR3 is TGTGCCAGCAGCTTAGATCCGTACAGGGCCCATGGCTACACCTTC. This gives the protein CASSLDPYRAHGYTF.

This sequence joins TRBV6-4 and TRBJ2-6; D uncertain. With 2 bases removed from V and 1 base from J, the gap between germline ends came to 6 bases. The CDR3 runs 15 residues. Looked up from germline, CDR1 is MRHNA and CDR2 is SNTAGT. The CDR3 DNA reads as TGTGCCAGCAGTGACACAAAATCTGGGGCCAACGTCCTGACTTTC. Amino acids: CASSDTKSGANVLTF.

The table lists this clone with a count of one. The rearrangement uses TRBV9 and TRBJ2-7; 11 nucleotides align to TRBD2. CDR1 SGDLS and CDR2 YYNGEE come from the germline V gene. Trimming at V came to 7 bases and at J to 7 bases, leaving 10 bases not matched to a gene. The CDR3 sequence is 14 residues long. This CDR3 is CASGMGLAGGEQYF. CDR3 in DNA: TGTGCCAGCGGGATGGGGCTAGCGGGGGGAGAGCAGTACTTC.

This chain's CDR3 is CASSVLTGNEKLFF. CDR3 DNA: TGTGCCAGCAGCGTTTTGACAGGGAATGAAAAACTGTTTTTT. The V and J genes are TRBV5-5 and TRBJ1-4; 7 positions agree with TRBD1. Germline CDR1 and CDR2: SGHKS and YYEKEE (reference sequence). V shed 4 bases and J 5 bases; nucleotides not matched to a gene: 5. The CDR3 runs to 14 residues.

The gene calls are TRBV6-5 and TRBJ2-7, with TRBD1 as a possible D gene (6 bases). Germline V gives CDR1 MNHEY, CDR2 SVGAGI. V lost 0 bases and J 6 bases, leaving 15 bases between the germline ends. This CDR3 is 15 amino acids long. CDR3 in DNA: TGTGCCAGCAGTTACTCGGGTAGCACCAGGGGCGAGCAGTACTTC. This sequence encodes CASSYSGSTRGEQYF.

The chain combines TRBV9 with TRBJ2-2, with D possibly TRBD1 on 7 matching bases. There are 20 residues in the CDR3. CDR1 is SGDLS, CDR2 YYNGEE, per germline. Trimming took off 3 bases at V and 0 bases at J, with 24 bases between the two ends. CDR3 loop: CASSARRGRGAFTNTGELFF. CDR3 nucleotides: TGTGCCAGCAGCGCCCGGAGGGGGCGGGGTGCCTTTACGAACACCGGGGAGCTGTTTTTT.

The V gene is TRBV6-5, the J gene TRBJ2-5, with no clear D. The CDR3 length is 13 residues. The germline CDR1 and CDR2 sequences are MNHEY and SVGAGI. Trimming pared 6 bases from V and 4 bases from J, leaving 12 bases between. CDR3: CASSQNWGETQYF. The CDR3 DNA reads TGTGCCAGCAGCCAGAACTGGGGAGAGACCCAGTACTTC.

This rearrangement joins TRBV2 to TRBJ2-6, with 11 bases identical to TRBD1. The CDR3 is 19 amino acids. Germline values: CDR1 SNHLY, CDR2 FYNNEI. J lost 0 bases, V lost 3 bases, and 7 bases had no gene match. The CDR3 coding sequence is TGTGCCAGCAGTGATTCCGGGACAGGGGGTTACTCTGGGGCCAACGTCCTGACTTTC. It codes for CASSDSGTGGYSGANVLTF.

This clone was observed once. The V call is TRBV6-1, the J call TRBJ2-1; 11 bases map to TRBD1. Per the germline V gene, CDR1 is MNHNS and CDR2 is SASEGT. This CDR3 is 14 amino acids long. Trimming cost V 10 bases and J 8 bases; bases outside gene matches: 10. The CDR3 region has the DNA TGTGCCACCACCGGGGGACAGGGGGTCTATGAGCAGTTCTTC. Translating gives CATTGGQGVYEQFF.

This clone came up a few times. The J gene is TRBJ1-5, the V gene TRBV7-9, with 12 bases matching TRBD1. Trimming took 4 bases from V and 6 from J; bases not matched to a gene: 10. Per germline, CDR1 SEHNR and CDR2 FQNEAQ (reference sequence). CDR3 length equals 17 residues. CDR3 amino acids: CASSSGTGGWRGQPQHF. CDR3 coding DNA: TGTGCCAGCAGCTCCGGGACAGGGGGCTGGAGGGGTCAGCCCCAGCATTTT.

Regarding this clone: Additional DNA sequences in this sample encode the identical CDR3. V usage is TRBV20-1 and J usage is TRBJ2-3; D remains ambiguous. V lost 4 bases and J lost 2, with 4 bases in between. The CDR3 extends over 11 amino acids. The germline V gene encodes CDR1 DFQATT and CDR2 SNEGSKA (reference sequence). CDR3 residues: CSATNTDTQYF. CDR3 nucleotide sequence: TGCAGTGCTACAAACACAGATACGCAGTATTTT.

The chain is built from TRBV6-1 and TRBJ2-7; 7 bases agree with TRBD1. Losses at the gene ends were 4 bases for V and 0 bases for J; bases not matched to a gene: 6. Per the germline V gene, CDR1 is MNHNS and CDR2 is SASEGT. The CDR3 has 15 amino acids. Written as DNA, the CDR3 is TGTGCCAGCAGTGTGCCGACAGGGAGCTCCTACGAGCAGTACTTC. Amino acids: CASSVPTGSSYEQYF.

The V and J genes are TRBV19 and TRBJ1-4; possibly TRBD1 for D (5 bases). The V end lost 3 bases, the J end lost 4 bases, and 12 bases lay between the germline ends. Germline assignment: CDR1 LNHDA and CDR2 SQIVND (reference sequence). The CDR3 is 15 residues long. Here the CDR3 reads CASSIAMGRNEKLFF. The CDR3 DNA sequence: TGTGCCAGTAGTATCGCCATGGGGCGTAATGAAAAACTGTTTTTT.